The sample holds a few counts of the clone carrying this T cell receptor (beta chain). Libraries of TCR beta came from quantitative 5'-RACE with molecular barcodes. From the 5' RACE reads, TCRdb called clonotypes with MiXCR, one entry per CDR3 protein. This table holds around 130,000 distinct CDR3 sequences, 12% to 15% found once. These data originate in a study of CD8 T cells in ankylosing spondylitis. The V segment lost 0 bases and the J segment 5 bases; nucleotides outside the gene matches: 11. The CDR3 spans 17 residues. CDR1 is SGHRS and CDR2 is YFSETQ in the germline V gene. This rearrangement joins TRBV5-1 to TRBJ2-5; TRBD2 agrees at 9 bases. The TCR comes from a female donor with ankylosing spondylitis or in good health (not recorded which). Sequencing was done on a sample of blood, either unsorted or a sorted T cell fraction (not recorded which). As DNA, the CDR3 is TGCGCCAGCAGCTTGGAGTTAGCGGGAGTGTTATTTGAGACCCAGTACTTC. It is translated as CASSLELAGVLFETQYF.